This T cell receptor (beta chain) was sequenced for a study of blood T cell repertoires in COVID-19. Overall study: Sources were T cells, B-cell-depleted T cells, or PBMCs; the material itself was cDNA or gDNA.

Original processing notes: The assay estimated nucleated cells by amplifying reference gene primers. Profiling relied on immunoSEQ multiplex PCR, and the TCRdb table lists in-frame clones only, not all of them. V and J calls and clone size are those listed in that table; D and trimming were worked out from the DNA. This sample has fewer than 200,000 clones, with around four fifths found just once. Sequenced material: peripheral blood. This receptor was taken from a woman older than 75 with COVID-19, enrolled during active disease.

The chain's CDR3 is CASSGRGGEETQYF. The CDR3 bases are TGTGCCAGCAGTGGGCGGGGGGGCGAAGAGACCCAGTACTTC. J is TRBJ2-5 and V is TRBV2; 9 nucleotides line up with TRBD2. Germline CDR1 is SNHLY and CDR2 is FYNNEI. The V segment lost 4 bases and the J segment 3 bases; nucleotides outside the gene matches: 3. CDR3 length: 14 amino acids.